The entry that follows covers one T cell receptor beta chain sequence. The data derive from a study of blood T cell repertoires in COVID-19. Study background: Sites in the United States, Italy and Spain provided acute and convalescent COVID-19 samples. The analysed material was cDNA or gDNA that came from T cells, B-cell-depleted T cells, or PBMCs.

Study processing details: For nucleated cells, counts were estimated from reference gene primer amplification. Generated by immunoSEQ multiplex PCR, the TCRdb table keeps only in-frame clones and is missing some. The V and J calls and clone size come from that table; D and trimming were worked out from the DNA. Here the sample spans around 300,000 clones, roughly 90% being singletons. Germline lookup yields CDR1 MNHEY and CDR2 SMNVEV (reference sequence). Losses at the gene ends were 6 bases for V and 7 bases for J; bases not matched to a gene: 9. The CDR3 consists of 13 residues. This clonotype originated in a woman aged 50 to 60 with active or convalescent COVID-19. The sequencing input was peripheral blood. This chain uses TRBV27 with TRBJ2-7; TRBD2 matches 7 bases. The DNA for the CDR3 is TGTGCCAGCAGCCCCCGGGGAGGGGTTGAGCAGTACTTC. Its protein product is CASSPRGGVEQYF.